Listed below are T cell receptor beta chains from one sample, sequenced in a study of regulatory T cells in long-lasting Graves disease. TCRdb passed the multiplex PCR reads through MiXCR, listing each CDR3 protein once. Here the sample spans a few hundred thousand distinct CDR3 sequences, 20% being singletons. The source was peripheral blood mononuclear cells (PBMCs), collected at new diagnosis, from a patient treated with antithyroid drugs. The receptor source for this set is a female donor with Graves disease. Both conserved end residues are part of each CDR3. D genes are given only for firm matches. A clone size is listed for some rows: how often the clone was seen (once, few, many), or a class if it is expanded.

>TRBJ2-4|.|TRBV27|.
TGTGCCAGCCCGACAGGAACCAAAAACATTCAGTACTTC
CASPTGTKNIQYF
>TRBJ2-3|.|TRBV20-1|TRBD2
TGCAGTGCTAGAGATCTCGCGGGGGGACTCACAGATACGCAGTATTTT
CSARDLAGGLTDTQYF
>TRBJ2-3|.|TRBV5-1|TRBD1
TGCGCCAGCAGCTTGGAACAGGGGGCGGGAGATACGCAGTATTTT
CASSLEQGAGDTQYF
>TRBJ1-2|many|TRBV7-8|.
TGTGCCAGCAGCCATGGGGGGGATGGCTACACCTTC
CASSHGGDGYTF
>TRBJ2-7|many|TRBV20-1|TRBD2
TGCAGTGCTAGAGGTCCACTAGCGGGGGGGCGCGAGCAGTACTTC
CSARGPLAGGREQYF
>TRBJ2-3|many|TRBV20-1|.
TGCAGTGCTGGCCGTGTCGCGGCTCGCACAGATACGCAGTATTTT
CSAGRVAARTDTQYF
>TRBJ2-6|many|TRBV7-2|.
TGTGCCAGCAGCTTGAAATCCGCTGGGGCCAACGTCCTGACTTTC
CASSLKSAGANVLTF
>TRBJ2-1|many|TRBV7-3|.
TGTGCCAGCAGCTTTGGGTCGGCAGGGGATGAGCAGTTCTTC
CASSFGSAGDEQFF
>TRBJ2-4|.|TRBV5-4|.
TGTGCCAGCAGCCACAGGGATCTAGCCAAAAACATTCAGTACTTC
CASSHRDLAKNIQYF
>TRBJ1-1|.|TRBV5-4|TRBD1
TGTGCCAGCAGCTTGGGGACAGGGGGAAACACTGAAGCTTTCTTT
CASSLGTGGNTEAFF
>TRBJ2-1|many|TRBV7-3|TRBD2
TGTGCCAGCAGCTTAAGTTCGGGCGGGAGTGGGAATGAGCAGTTCTTC
CASSLSSGGSGNEQFF
>TRBJ1-2|many|TRBV6-2/TRBV6-3|.
TGTGCCAGCAGGGACGGGGACTATGGCTACACCTTC
CASRDGDYGYTF
>TRBJ1-5|many|TRBV7-8|TRBD1
TGTGCCAGCAGCCCTATAGGGGGCCGGCAGCCCCAGCATTTT
CASSPIGGRQPQHF
>TRBJ2-7|.|TRBV7-9|.
TGTGCCAGCAGCTCGGGGCCGTACTACGAGCAGTACTTC
CASSSGPYYEQYF
>TRBJ1-4|few|TRBV29-1|TRBD1
TGCAGCGTTGAAGCGGGACAGGGTCGGCCTAATGAAAAACTGTTTTTT
CSVEAGQGRPNEKLFF
>TRBJ2-3|many|TRBV5-1|.
TGCGCCAGCAGCTTGGGACAGGCGGGTACAGATACGCAGTATTTT
CASSLGQAGTDTQYF
>TRBJ2-5|few|TRBV12-5|TRBD1
TGTGCTAGTGGTTTTACAGGGGGCTTAGAGACCCAGTACTTC
CASGFTGGLETQYF
>TRBJ1-2|many|TRBV24-1|.
TGTGCCACCAGTGATTCATATGGCTACACCTTC
CATSDSYGYTF
>TRBJ1-5|.|TRBV3-1|.
TGTGCCAGCAGCCAAGATCTTGCGGGTGGGCCCCAGCATTTT
CASSQDLAGGPQHF
>TRBJ2-6|many|TRBV11-2|.
TGTGCCAGCAGCAACAGGGTATCGGGGGCCAACGTCCTGACTTTC
CASSNRVSGANVLTF
>TRBJ2-7|.|TRBV20-1|TRBD2
TGCAGTGCTAGAGCGCTAGCGGGAGGGACCTACGAGCAGTACTTC
CSARALAGGTYEQYF
>TRBJ1-2|many|TRBV5-1|.
TGCGCCAGCAGCTTGGGATCGGGATATGACTATGGCTACACCTTC
CASSLGSGYDYGYTF
>TRBJ1-2|few|TRBV19|.
TGTGCCAGTCTCGCCAGATGCAATGGCTACACCTTC
CASLARCNGYTF
>TRBJ2-5|.|TRBV20-1|.
TGCAGTGCTCCCATGGGGCCAGGGGAAGAGACCCAGTACTTC
CSAPMGPGEETQYF
>TRBJ2-2|many|TRBV27|.
TGTGCCAGCAGTTCCGCCAAGGATGGTGGGGGGCTGTTTTTT
CASSSAKDGGGLFF
>TRBJ2-3|many|TRBV20-1|TRBD1
TGCAGTGCCCCAGACAGGGGGCAAGATACGCAGTATTTT
CSAPDRGQDTQYF
>TRBJ1-1|few|TRBV29-1|.
TGCAGCGTGGAAGGGGCTTTCTTT
CSVEGAFF
>TRBJ2-1|many|TRBV2|TRBD1
TGTGCCAGCAGTGAACAGGGGGCCGCATTCTACAATGAGCAGTTCTTC
CASSEQGAAFYNEQFF
>TRBJ2-5|many|TRBV12-3/TRBV12-4|.
TGTGCCAGCAGTCCGGGACTGACACAAGAGACCCAGTACTTC
CASSPGLTQETQYF
>TRBJ2-7|many|TRBV7-2|TRBD2
TGTGCCAGCAGCTTAGCGGGAGGGGTCTACGAGCAGTACTTC
CASSLAGGVYEQYF
>TRBJ1-1|many|TRBV24-1|TRBD1
TGTGCCACCAGTACCAAAACAGGGGGGTGGACTGAAGCTTTCTTT
CATSTKTGGWTEAFF
>TRBJ1-1|many|TRBV2|.
TGTGCCAGCAGTGATAGAGGGGTCACTGAAGCTTTCTTT
CASSDRGVTEAFF
>TRBJ2-5|.|TRBV20-1|TRBD1
TGCAGTGCACGGACAGGGAGGGAGACCCAGTACTTC
CSARTGRETQYF
>TRBJ2-7|many|TRBV3-1|.
TGTGCCAGCAGCCAAGATCTATCAGGGTCCGAGCAGTACTTC
CASSQDLSGSEQYF
>TRBJ1-6|.|TRBV4-1|.
TGCGCCAGCAGCCAAGTTGATGCAGCGAATAATTCACCCCTCCACTTT
CASSQVDAANNSPLHF
>TRBJ2-5|many|TRBV27|.
TGTGCCAGCGGGCGGAGGGAGGAGACCCAGTACTTC
CASGRREETQYF
>TRBJ2-3|many|TRBV20-1|TRBD2
TGCAGTGCTAGAGGGGGACTAGCGGGAGGACACACAGATACGCAGTATTTT
CSARGGLAGGHTDTQYF
>TRBJ2-3|many|TRBV4-1|.
TGCGCCAGCAGCCGAGTAGGAGGGGGCGGCGGCACAGATACGCAGTATTTT
CASSRVGGGGGTDTQYF
>TRBJ1-6|few|TRBV16|.
TGTGCCAGCAGCCAAGATTGGTATAGAGTACGTTCACCCCTCCACTTT
CASSQDWYRVRSPLHF
>TRBJ2-1|many|TRBV7-2|.
TGTGCCAGCAGCTTAGAGTTCGGTGAGCAGTTCTTC
CASSLEFGEQFF
>TRBJ2-3|many|TRBV5-1|.
TGCGCCAGCAGCTTGATGGGGCGGATTAGCACAGATACGCAGTATTTT
CASSLMGRISTDTQYF